This TCR beta chain was captured by sequencing in a study of CD8 T cells in Susac syndrome. The study's findings and limits: The study conceded that its TCR sequencing and HLA analysis involved relatively few individuals.

CD8+ and CD4+ T cells taken from blood had their TCR beta sequenced. Negative isolation was applied to CD8+ and CD4+ T cells, and FACS enrichment was applied to TEMRA cells. The RNA input was 0.5 to 1 ug, and it was reverse transcribed with random hexamers. Across 54 Vbeta and 13 Jbeta, TCR beta CDR3 was amplified with immunoSEQ multiplex PCR. Using its own MiXCR run on the immunoSEQ multiplex PCR reads, TCRdb lists one record per CDR3 protein. The sample has 150,000 to 200,000 distinct CDR3 sequences, approximately 94% seen once. On this clonotype itself: As yet, its antigen is unknown.

Sequences were obtained from CD4+ T cells from PBMCs. The receptor was isolated from a human donor with multiple sclerosis.

The CDR3 loop reads CASSQGSGPTPQHF. The CDR3 nucleotides are TGTGCCAGCAGCCAAGGGAGTGGCCCCACGCCCCAGCATTTT. The V call is TRBV3-1, the J call TRBJ1-5; D gene ambiguous. CDR1 is LGHDT, CDR2 YNNKEL, per germline (reference sequence). The CDR3 runs 14 residues. The V end was cut by 1 base, the J end by 9 bases, with 13 bases between.